Reported below is one TCR beta chain. Its cognate antigen is unknown. This sample was taken from a study of cytomegalovirus exposure and HLA in healthy donors. Study-wide results and caveats: Most TCR beta V segments were productive about 87% or about 30% of the time in an earlier analysis. In vitro experiments confirmed that a few CMV-associated chains were specific for CMV antigens.

At sampling all donors were nominally healthy, likely with unrecorded immune exposures. It was with 60 Vbeta and 13 Jbeta primers that the PCR ran. Authors' data handling: Later work found approximately 87 million unique TCR beta chains, with roughly 11 million shared. Using immunoSEQ multiplex PCR, the repertoire was profiled, and TCRdb retains in-frame clones only, with some absent. The V and J calls and clone size are taken from that table; D and trimming were inferred from the DNA. The sample has 90,000 to 120,000 clones; around 73% are singletons. Germline V gene sequence: CDR1 LNHNV, CDR2 YYDKDF (reference sequence). This CDR3 is 17 amino acids long. The V gene end was trimmed by 0 bases and the J gene end by 3 bases; junction bases not matched to a gene: 9.

This TCR was sampled from a man aged 25 to 40 in good health and CMV-seronegative. Sequencing input: PBMCs. The chain couples TRBV15 to TRBJ2-7; 9 positions match TRBD1. The CDR3 DNA reads TGTGCCACCAGCAGAGATCCTTATCCGGGACAGGGCTACGAGCAGTACTTC. Translating gives CATSRDPYPGQGYEQYF.